What follows are 7 T cell receptor beta chains derived from one specimen sequenced in a study of blood T cell repertoires in COVID-19. Data came from immunoSEQ multiplex PCR; TCRdb stores just in-frame clones and leaves some out. The sample shows around 400,000 clones, more than 70% of them seen only once. The sequenced material came from peripheral blood. All receptors derive from a woman aged 55-70 years with COVID-19, enrolled during active disease.

This chain connects TRBV14 to TRBJ1-1; D uncertain. Germline CDR1 is SGHDN and CDR2 is FVKESK. The V end was cut by 0 bases, the J end by 0 bases, with 14 bases between. The CDR3 is made up of 17 amino acids. CDR3 DNA: TGTGCCAGCAGCCAAGATCCGGTCACCCGGGTGAACACTGAAGCTTTCTTT. Encoded protein: CASSQDPVTRVNTEAFF.

The rearrangement links TRBV19 to TRBJ1-5, with 10 nucleotides matching TRBD1. Germline assignment: CDR1 LNHDA and CDR2 SQIVND (reference sequence). The J segment lost 6 bases and the V segment lost 6 bases, leaving 11 bases of the junction unmatched. The CDR3 is 16 residues long. CDR3 sequence reads: CASSPEGQGFTQPQHF. DNA for the CDR3: TGTGCCAGTAGCCCTGAGGGACAGGGGTTTACTCAGCCCCAGCATTTT.

The chain uses TRBV7-3 and TRBJ1-5, with 8 bases matching TRBD1. Trimming at V came to 4 bases and at J to 6 bases, leaving 2 bases not matched to a gene. The CDR3 length is 13 residues. From germline, CDR1 is SGHTA and CDR2 FQGTGA. CDR3 DNA: TGTGCCAGCAGCTCCACAGGGGGTCAGCCCCAGCATTTT. Translated, it gives CASSSTGGQPQHF. The variable domain in full, completed from reference TRBV7-3 and TRBJ1-5, reads GAGVSQTPSNKVTEKGKYVELRCDPISGHTALYWYRQSLGQGPEFLIYFQGTGAADDSGLPNDRFFAVRPEGSVSTLKIQRTERGDSAVYLCASSSTGGQPQHFGDGTRLSIL.

The J gene is TRBJ2-7, the V gene TRBV6-6, with D unresolved. Germline V CDR1 and CDR2: MNHNY, SVGAGI (reference sequence). The V gene lost 0 bases and the J gene lost 3 bases, with 6 bases spanning the gap. This CDR3 spans 13 amino acids. The CDR3 is CASSYSAFYEQYF. CDR3 coding DNA: TGTGCCAGCAGTTACTCGGCATTCTACGAGCAGTACTTC.

This sequence joins TRBV7-8 and TRBJ1-1; D is perhaps TRBD1 (6 bases). V was clipped by 5 bases and J by 0 bases, with 10 bases between them. Germline CDR1 and CDR2: SGHVS and FQNEAQ. The CDR3 spans 14 residues. Here the CDR3 DNA reads TGTGCCAGCAGCGAAGGACAGATGAACACTGAAGCTTTCTTT. Amino acids: CASSEGQMNTEAFF.

This sequence joins TRBV9 and TRBJ1-1; D gene unclear. The germline V gene encodes CDR1 SGDLS and CDR2 YYNGEE. Trimming stripped 3 bases from V and 4 bases from J, with 16 bases between. This CDR3 has 15 residues. This CDR3 is CASSGGGSAGTEAFF. The CDR3 DNA is TGTGCCAGCAGCGGAGGAGGAAGCGCCGGCACTGAAGCTTTCTTT. Combining the CDR3 with reference TRBV9 and TRBJ1-1 gives the whole variable domain DSGVTQTPKHLITATGQRVTLRCSPRSGDLSVYWYQQSLDQGLQFLIQYYNGEERAKGNILERFSAQQFPDLHSELNLSSLELGDSALYFCASSGGGSAGTEAFFGQGTRLTVV.

The V call is TRBV6-5, the J call TRBJ1-2, with 7 bases matching TRBD1. J gave up 11 bases and V 10 bases, and 7 bases lay outside the gene matches. Per germline, CDR1 MNHEY and CDR2 SVGAGI. The CDR3 totals 10 residues. The CDR3, as DNA: TGTGCCACACGACAGGGATGGTACACCTTC. It is translated as CATRQGWYTF.